The T cell receptor (beta chain) described here comes from a study of blood T cell repertoires in COVID-19 (dated by TCRdb to the early 2020s). Some background on the complete study: The collaborator samples originated in the United States, Italy and Spain and spanned the acute and convalescent phases of COVID-19. Sample metadata almost always included a de-identified subject ID, COVID-19 status, age in years and sex. Where available, HLA class I and class II types were obtained from metadata supplied by the sample provider rather than from assay-based typing. The samples were drawn from two sources: the first 160 participants of the ongoing ImmuneRACE study, and 1,254 subjects contributed by 6 global collaborators. A freely available public database, intended as a resource for researchers studying the immune response to SARS-CoV-2, is where the repertoires were released. Deeply sampled blood TCRbeta repertoires from subjects exposed to, actively infected with, or recovered from COVID-19 were included in the dataset. The prospective study material was composed of cDNA or gDNA derived from T cells, B-cell-depleted T cells, or PBMCs. What the work shows at the level of the full study, not this receptor alone: Clinical and demographic metadata were provided uncurated, with the amount varying by source and participant.

A remark on this clone: Its antigen target is currently unknown. No clone much larger than this one lies a single base away; base qualities are absent.

Including cysteine and phenylalanine, the CDR3 has 14 amino acids. The read is trimmed to its CDR3 DNA, 42 bases read in frame from base 1. CDR1 and CDR2 were assigned from the germline V gene as SGHTA and FQGNSA. V is cut by 5 bases and J by 5 bases, and the space between the germline ends is 15 bases. TCRbeta CDR3 regions were amplified from genomic DNA using the immunoSEQ Assay, a bias-controlled multiplex PCR. The study's own analysis went as follows. Within the assay, amplification of reference gene primers was used to estimate how many nucleated cells each sample contained. To quantify the absolute abundance of each unique TCRbeta CDR3 rearrangement, sequence reads were collapsed and filtered. Productive Simpson clonality was computed per sample as the square root of Simpson's diversity index over productive rearrangements. Imported from immuneACCESS, the table was reduced by TCRdb to in-frame sequences with V and J called. These copies leave out some clones; in studies compared against another copy, an unresolved V gene accounts for under half, and the cause of the remainder is not known. From that table come the V and J calls and clone size; the DNA was used to work out D and trimming. The sample records around 300,000 clones, over 70% of which are singletons. The top ten hold about 4.7% of the sample.

In the prospective study, participants were roughly 18 to 100 years old, resided in fewer than 25 geographic areas of the United States, and were enrolled through a virtual design. In the prospective study, participants were assigned to cohorts based on the clinical history participants reported in a screening survey and a study questionnaire. ImmuneRACE Cohort 3 recovered participants were defined by two consecutive negative NP/OP PCR tests, healthcare professional clearance, or symptom resolution. Each participant in the prospective study had whole blood, serum and a nasopharyngeal or oropharyngeal swab collected by mobile phlebotomists. Over a roughly 2-month period, participants in the prospective study had the option of providing additional blood draws and questionnaires. Before DNA extraction, blood samples from the prospective study were shipped at room temperature or frozen.

The sample consisted of PBMCs or T cells enriched from blood (not recorded which). The TCR was taken from a man aged 25-45 years who had recovered from COVID-19. The chain couples TRBV7-2 to TRBJ1-2, with TRBD1 as a weak D call on 6 bases. In nucleotides, the sequence is TGTGCCAGCAGCCCCATACAGGGAAAGTATGGCTACACCTTC. This gives the protein CASSPIQGKYGYTF.